Listed below are T cell receptor beta chains from one sample, sequenced in a study of T cells after yellow fever vaccination. TCRdb reprocessed the 5' RACE reads with MiXCR, giving one entry per CDR3 protein. The table includes roughly 170,000 distinct CDR3 sequences, about 6% detected once. This specimen consisted of CD4+ T cells sorted from PBMCs, obtained on the day of the first yellow fever vaccination. Receptors were obtained from a man aged 18 to 35 who received the YFV17D yellow fever vaccine. Both conserved end residues are part of each CDR3. D genes are given only for firm matches. Not every row has a clone size; where given, it reads once, few, many or a size class.

D: .
length: 13
V: TRBV2
size: .
J: TRBJ2-1
DNA: TGTGCCAGCCTGAGTGTCTCCTACAATGAGCAGTTCTTC
CDR3: CASLSVSYNEQFF

D: .
length: 15
V: TRBV12-3/TRBV12-4
size: few
J: TRBJ2-6
DNA: TGTGCCAGCAGTCGCTCCAGGGCTGGGGCCAACGTCCTGACTTTC
CDR3: CASSRSRAGANVLTF

D: TRBD2
length: 15
V: TRBV9
size: many
J: TRBJ2-7
DNA: TGTGCCAGCAGCCCTCCCGGGGCGGGGGTGGGCGAGCAGTACTTC
CDR3: CASSPPGAGVGEQYF

D: TRBD2
length: 15
V: TRBV9
size: .
J: TRBJ2-1
DNA: TGTGCCAGCAGCAAGGGACTAGCGGCCCACAATGAGCAGTTCTTC
CDR3: CASSKGLAAHNEQFF

D: .
length: 14
V: TRBV20-1
size: few
J: TRBJ1-6
DNA: TGCAGTGCTAGACGGCAGAATTATAATTCACCCCTCCACTTT
CDR3: CSARRQNYNSPLHF

D: .
length: 13
V: TRBV7-2
size: few
J: TRBJ2-5
DNA: TGTGCCAGCAGCACAGAGTACCAAGAGACCCAGTACTTC
CDR3: CASSTEYQETQYF

D: TRBD2
length: 15
V: TRBV20-1
size: few
J: TRBJ2-3
DNA: TGCAGTGCTCCCCCGACTAGCGGGGGGATAGGTACGCAGTATTTT
CDR3: CSAPPTSGGIGTQYF

D: .
length: 12
V: TRBV20-1
size: many
J: TRBJ2-5
DNA: TGCAGTGGGTCTAGGGCCATAGAGACCCAGTACTTC
CDR3: CSGSRAIETQYF

D: .
length: 12
V: TRBV12-3/TRBV12-4
size: many
J: TRBJ1-2
DNA: TGTGCCAGCAGTTTCTCCGACTATGGCTACACCTTC
CDR3: CASSFSDYGYTF

D: .
length: 11
V: TRBV29-1
size: many
J: TRBJ2-3
DNA: TGCAGCGTTCGAAAGGCAGATACGCAGTATTTT
CDR3: CSVRKADTQYF

D: .
length: 14
V: TRBV5-4
size: few
J: TRBJ2-1
DNA: TGTGCCAGCAGCTGGGGTCGGGGCTACAATGAGCAGTTCTTC
CDR3: CASSWGRGYNEQFF

D: TRBD1
length: 14
V: TRBV7-2
size: many
J: TRBJ2-4
DNA: TGTGCCAGCAGCTCGACAGGGGGGGAAAACATTCAGTACTTC
CDR3: CASSSTGGENIQYF

D: .
length: 16
V: TRBV7-2
size: many
J: TRBJ2-1
DNA: TGTGCCAGCAGCCTCGTTAGCTTGAGTTCCCGCAATGAGCAGTTCTTC
CDR3: CASSLVSLSSRNEQFF

D: TRBD2
length: 17
V: TRBV7-2
size: few
J: TRBJ2-3
DNA: TGTGCCAGCAGTTCTCTAGCGGGGGCCCCCTTCACAGATACGCAGTATTTT
CDR3: CASSSLAGAPFTDTQYF

D: .
length: 13
V: TRBV29-1
size: .
J: TRBJ1-4
DNA: TGCAGCGTTGATCAGGCCGGCACTGAAAAACTGTTTTTT
CDR3: CSVDQAGTEKLFF

D: .
length: 14
V: TRBV5-1
size: .
J: TRBJ2-3
DNA: TGCGCCAGCAGCTTCGGGACAACTGGAGATACGCAGTATTTT
CDR3: CASSFGTTGDTQYF

D: .
length: 14
V: TRBV11-2
size: many
J: TRBJ2-2
DNA: TGTGCCAGCAGCTTAGATGGGGACACCGGGGAGCTGTTTTTT
CDR3: CASSLDGDTGELFF

D: .
length: 13
V: TRBV2
size: .
J: TRBJ1-1
DNA: TGTGCCAGCACCCAAGAGGGAAACACTGAAGCTTTCTTT
CDR3: CASTQEGNTEAFF

D: TRBD1
length: 15
V: TRBV2
size: many
J: TRBJ2-5
DNA: TGTGCCAGCGGGGGACAGGGGATCTCAGGAGAGACCCAGTACTTC
CDR3: CASGGQGISGETQYF

D: .
length: 16
V: TRBV20-1
size: few
J: TRBJ1-5
DNA: TGCAGTGCTATCCAACCGGTGGGTTATGGCAATCAGCCCCAGCATTTT
CDR3: CSAIQPVGYGNQPQHF

D: .
length: 15
V: TRBV12-3/TRBV12-4
size: few
J: TRBJ2-1
DNA: TGTGCCAGCACCCCCTATTGGGGGACGAGCAACGAGCAGTTCTTC
CDR3: CASTPYWGTSNEQFF

D: .
length: 13
V: TRBV6-1
size: .
J: TRBJ2-2
DNA: TGTGCCAGCAGTCCAGGGTACACCGGGGAGCTGTTTTTT
CDR3: CASSPGYTGELFF

D: TRBD2
length: 15
V: TRBV5-1
size: once
J: TRBJ2-3
DNA: TGCACCAGCAGCTTTTATGGACTAGTAACAGATACGCAGTATTTT
CDR3: CTSSFYGLVTDTQYF

D: .
length: 18
V: TRBV3-1
size: few
J: TRBJ1-4
DNA: TGTGCCAGCAGCCACGGAAAGAGACGGACGGCAACTAATGAAAAACTGTTTTTT
CDR3: CASSHGKRRTATNEKLFF

D: .
length: 15
V: TRBV7-2
size: .
J: TRBJ2-1
DNA: TGTGCCAGCAGCTTTTCTAGGGCCTCCTACAATGAGCAGTTCTTC
CDR3: CASSFSRASYNEQFF

D: .
length: 14
V: TRBV7-3
size: many
J: TRBJ2-1
DNA: TGTGCCAGCAGCTTAACGTTTGCGGGGACTGAGCAGTTCTTC
CDR3: CASSLTFAGTEQFF

D: TRBD1
length: 15
V: TRBV6-5
size: few
J: TRBJ1-2
DNA: TGTGCCAGCAGTTCCCCTGACAGGGGAAAGTATGGCTACACCTTC
CDR3: CASSSPDRGKYGYTF

D: TRBD1
length: 19
V: TRBV27
size: many
J: TRBJ1-6
DNA: TGTGCCAGCAGTTTATTGGGCAGGGGGCGTCCAAACTATAATTCACCCCTCCACTTT
CDR3: CASSLLGRGRPNYNSPLHF

D: .
length: 15
V: TRBV5-1
size: few
J: TRBJ2-7
DNA: TGCGCCAGCAGCTTGGGAGTCGGGCTCTCCTACGAGCAGTACTTC
CDR3: CASSLGVGLSYEQYF

D: .
length: 15
V: TRBV20-1
size: .
J: TRBJ2-5
DNA: TGCAGTGCCGTGCTATTTGGGAGTTCCCAAGAGACCCAGTACTTC
CDR3: CSAVLFGSSQETQYF

D: .
length: 13
V: TRBV7-3
size: .
J: TRBJ1-2
DNA: TGTGCCAGCAGCCCAGGGCCCCGCTATGGCTACACCTTC
CDR3: CASSPGPRYGYTF